Described below is a single TCR beta chain sequence and its context. As handled by the study authors: Nucleated cell number was recorded as an estimate derived from reference gene primer amplification. TCRdb's table, derived via immunoSEQ multiplex PCR, lists solely in-frame clones and lacks some. V, J and clone size are those of that table, while D and trimming were read from the DNA. The sample lists about 260,000 clones; around 87% were seen once. Looked up from germline, CDR1 is SGHTA and CDR2 is FQGNSA. V was clipped by 5 bases and J by 2 bases, with 12 bases between them. The CDR3 is made up of 14 amino acids. The sample belongs to a study of blood T cell repertoires in COVID-19.

The chain is built from TRBV7-2 and TRBJ1-2; no clear D. The sequenced material came from peripheral blood. The source of this sequence is a woman in her forties who had recovered from COVID-19. CDR3 residues: CASSQWAVNYGYTF. The CDR3 DNA sequence: TGTGCCAGCAGCCAATGGGCCGTGAACTATGGCTACACCTTC.